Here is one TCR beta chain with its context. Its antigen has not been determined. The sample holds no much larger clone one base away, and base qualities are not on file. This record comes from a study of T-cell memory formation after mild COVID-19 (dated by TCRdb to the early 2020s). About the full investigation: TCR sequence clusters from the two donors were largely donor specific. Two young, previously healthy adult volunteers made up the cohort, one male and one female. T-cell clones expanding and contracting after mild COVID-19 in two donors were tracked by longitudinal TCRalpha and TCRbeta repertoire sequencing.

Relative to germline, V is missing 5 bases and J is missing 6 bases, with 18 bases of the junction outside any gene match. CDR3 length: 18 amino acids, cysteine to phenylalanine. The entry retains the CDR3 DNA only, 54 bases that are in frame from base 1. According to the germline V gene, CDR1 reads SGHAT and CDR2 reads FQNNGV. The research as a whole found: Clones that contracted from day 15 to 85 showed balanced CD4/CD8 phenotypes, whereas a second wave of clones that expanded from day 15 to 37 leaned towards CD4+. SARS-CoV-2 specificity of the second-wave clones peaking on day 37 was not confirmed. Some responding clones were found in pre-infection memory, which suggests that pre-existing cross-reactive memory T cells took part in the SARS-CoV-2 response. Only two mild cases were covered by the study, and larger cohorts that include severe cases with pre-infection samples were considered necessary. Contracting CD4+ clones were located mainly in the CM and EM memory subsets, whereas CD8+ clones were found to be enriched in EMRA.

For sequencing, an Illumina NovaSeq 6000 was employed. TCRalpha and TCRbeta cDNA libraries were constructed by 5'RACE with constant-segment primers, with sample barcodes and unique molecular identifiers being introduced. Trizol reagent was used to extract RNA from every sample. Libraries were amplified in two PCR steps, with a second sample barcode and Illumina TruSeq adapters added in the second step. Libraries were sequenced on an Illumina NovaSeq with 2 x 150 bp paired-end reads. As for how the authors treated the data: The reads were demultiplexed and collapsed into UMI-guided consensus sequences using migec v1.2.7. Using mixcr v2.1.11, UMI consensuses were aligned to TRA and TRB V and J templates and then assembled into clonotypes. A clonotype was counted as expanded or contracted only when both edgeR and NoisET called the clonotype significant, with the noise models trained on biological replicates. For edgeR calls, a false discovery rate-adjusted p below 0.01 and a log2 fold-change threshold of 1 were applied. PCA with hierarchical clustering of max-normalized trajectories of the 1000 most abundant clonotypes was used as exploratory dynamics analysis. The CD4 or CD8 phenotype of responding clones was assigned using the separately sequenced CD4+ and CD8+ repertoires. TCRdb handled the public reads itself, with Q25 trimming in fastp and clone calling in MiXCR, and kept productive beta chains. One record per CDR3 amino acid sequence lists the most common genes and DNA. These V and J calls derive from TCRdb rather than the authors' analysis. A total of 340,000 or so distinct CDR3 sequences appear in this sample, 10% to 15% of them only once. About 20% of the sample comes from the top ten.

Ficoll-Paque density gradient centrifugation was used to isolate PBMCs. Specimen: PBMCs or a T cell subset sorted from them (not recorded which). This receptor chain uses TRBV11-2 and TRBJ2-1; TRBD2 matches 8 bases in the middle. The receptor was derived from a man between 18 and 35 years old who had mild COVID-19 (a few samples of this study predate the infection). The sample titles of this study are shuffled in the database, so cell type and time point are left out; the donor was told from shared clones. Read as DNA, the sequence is TGTGCCAGCAGCCTAAACCCCTACTCGGGGGGGCGGTTCAATGAGCAGTTCTTC. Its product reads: CASSLNPYSGGRFNEQFF.